Listed below are T cell receptor beta chains from one sample, sequenced in a study of CD8+ T cells in alopecia areata. Using immunoSEQ multiplex PCR, the repertoire was profiled, and TCRdb retains in-frame clones only, with some absent. Of about 150,000 clones listed, 87% were seen once; the top ten hold approximately 15%. The sample was CD8+ T cells sorted from blood, taken at week 0. The receptors were sampled from a human donor with alopecia areata. Each CDR3 is given with its conserved first and last residue. Fields, in order: CDR3 length, J gene, D gene, V gene, clone size, CDR3 protein, CDR3 DNA. A D gene is named only where the DNA matches it firmly. Where a row states a size, it is once, few, many or the class of an expanded clone; other rows omit it.

cdr3_length: 12
j_call: TRBJ2-1
d_call: -
v_call: TRBV27
clone_size: -
cdr3_aa: CASGRGVNEQFF
cdr3_nt: TGTGCCAGCGGTAGAGGGGTCAATGAGCAGTTCTTC

cdr3_length: 17
j_call: TRBJ2-5
d_call: TRBD2
v_call: TRBV29-1
clone_size: -
cdr3_aa: CSVEWSSGSPNQETQYF
cdr3_nt: TGCAGCGTTGAATGGTCTAGCGGTAGCCCGAACCAAGAGACCCAGTACTTC

cdr3_length: 18
j_call: TRBJ2-2
d_call: TRBD2
v_call: TRBV5-1
clone_size: -
cdr3_aa: CASSTSHGGLASAGELFF
cdr3_nt: TGCGCCAGCAGCACGAGCCATGGGGGACTAGCATCGGCCGGGGAGCTGTTTTTT

cdr3_length: 14
j_call: TRBJ1-1
d_call: -
v_call: TRBV5-4
clone_size: -
cdr3_aa: CASSPWGVDTEAFF
cdr3_nt: TGTGCCAGCAGCCCGTGGGGGGTTGACACTGAAGCTTTCTTT

cdr3_length: 15
j_call: TRBJ2-7
d_call: TRBD2
v_call: TRBV6-6
clone_size: -
cdr3_aa: CASSLPGLAGDEQYF
cdr3_nt: TGTGCCAGCAGTTTACCGGGACTAGCGGGAGACGAGCAGTACTTC

cdr3_length: 10
j_call: TRBJ2-7
d_call: -
v_call: TRBV29-1
clone_size: -
cdr3_aa: CSVAWGEQYF
cdr3_nt: TGCAGCGTTGCCTGGGGCGAGCAGTACTTC

cdr3_length: 15
j_call: TRBJ2-1
d_call: -
v_call: TRBV5-5
clone_size: -
cdr3_aa: CASSLAILAGDEQFF
cdr3_nt: TGTGCCAGCAGCTTGGCAATCTTAGCCGGGGATGAGCAGTTCTTC

cdr3_length: 13
j_call: TRBJ2-1
d_call: -
v_call: TRBV29-1
clone_size: -
cdr3_aa: CSVEESSYNEQFF
cdr3_nt: TGCAGCGTTGAAGAGTCCTCATACAATGAGCAGTTCTTC

cdr3_length: 15
j_call: TRBJ2-7
d_call: TRBD2
v_call: TRBV5-4
clone_size: -
cdr3_aa: CASSFGLAGGYEQYF
cdr3_nt: TGTGCCAGCAGCTTTGGACTAGCGGGAGGCTACGAGCAGTACTTC

cdr3_length: 12
j_call: TRBJ1-1
d_call: -
v_call: TRBV7-9
clone_size: -
cdr3_aa: CASSFRSTEAFF
cdr3_nt: TGTGCCAGCAGCTTCAGGTCGACTGAAGCTTTCTTT

cdr3_length: 16
j_call: TRBJ2-2
d_call: -
v_call: TRBV5-6
clone_size: -
cdr3_aa: CASSLEDRLNTGELFF
cdr3_nt: TGTGCCAGCAGCTTGGAGGACAGACTGAACACCGGGGAGCTGTTTTTT

cdr3_length: 16
j_call: TRBJ2-1
d_call: -
v_call: TRBV29-1
clone_size: few
cdr3_aa: CSVDSIGDATYNEQFF
cdr3_nt: TGCAGCGTTGATAGTATAGGGGACGCCACCTACAATGAGCAGTTCTTC

cdr3_length: 14
j_call: TRBJ2-2
d_call: -
v_call: TRBV29-1
clone_size: few
cdr3_aa: CSVSGTENTGELFF
cdr3_nt: TGCAGCGTGTCCGGGACTGAGAACACCGGGGAGCTGTTTTTT

cdr3_length: 15
j_call: TRBJ2-1
d_call: TRBD1
v_call: TRBV7-9
clone_size: -
cdr3_aa: CASSDTGGSYNEQFF
cdr3_nt: TGTGCCAGCAGCGATACAGGGGGATCCTACAATGAGCAGTTCTTC

cdr3_length: 15
j_call: TRBJ2-7
d_call: -
v_call: TRBV7-6
clone_size: -
cdr3_aa: CASSLGPGILNEQYF
cdr3_nt: TGTGCCAGCAGCTTAGGGCCAGGGATTCTGAACGAGCAGTACTTC

cdr3_length: 13
j_call: TRBJ2-5
d_call: -
v_call: TRBV5-4
clone_size: -
cdr3_aa: CASSLAAQETQYF
cdr3_nt: TGTGCCAGCAGCTTAGCGGCCCAAGAGACCCAGTACTTC

cdr3_length: 14
j_call: TRBJ1-2
d_call: TRBD1
v_call: TRBV5-6
clone_size: -
cdr3_aa: CASSLQGANYGYTF
cdr3_nt: TGTGCCAGCAGCTTGCAGGGGGCTAACTATGGCTACACCTTC

cdr3_length: 16
j_call: TRBJ2-7
d_call: -
v_call: TRBV9
clone_size: -
cdr3_aa: CASSEYLAVYSYEQYF
cdr3_nt: TGTGCCAGCAGCGAGTACTTAGCGGTGTATTCCTACGAGCAGTACTTC

cdr3_length: 13
j_call: TRBJ2-7
d_call: -
v_call: TRBV27
clone_size: few
cdr3_aa: CASSFRSNYEQYF
cdr3_nt: TGTGCCAGCAGTTTTCGATCTAACTACGAGCAGTACTTC

cdr3_length: 13
j_call: TRBJ1-3
d_call: -
v_call: TRBV4-1
clone_size: -
cdr3_aa: CASSQAPGNTIYF
cdr3_nt: TGCGCCAGCAGCCAGGCTCCTGGAAACACCATATATTTT

cdr3_length: 16
j_call: TRBJ2-1
d_call: TRBD1
v_call: TRBV29-1
clone_size: once
cdr3_aa: CSVDFLGQGAHNEQFF
cdr3_nt: TGCAGCGTTGATTTTCTGGGACAGGGGGCGCACAATGAGCAGTTCTTC

cdr3_length: 14
j_call: TRBJ2-1
d_call: -
v_call: TRBV30
clone_size: -
cdr3_aa: CAWSVKHYDNEQFF
cdr3_nt: TGTGCCTGGAGTGTCAAGCACTACGACAATGAGCAGTTCTTC

cdr3_length: 13
j_call: TRBJ2-2
d_call: -
v_call: TRBV6-5
clone_size: -
cdr3_aa: CASSLHEGGELFF
cdr3_nt: TGTGCCAGCAGTTTACACGAGGGCGGGGAGCTGTTTTTT

cdr3_length: 13
j_call: TRBJ2-3
d_call: -
v_call: TRBV27
clone_size: -
cdr3_aa: CASSFHRTDTQYF
cdr3_nt: TGTGCCAGCAGTTTCCACCGCACAGATACGCAGTATTTT

cdr3_length: 20
j_call: TRBJ2-2
d_call: TRBD2
v_call: TRBV7-6
clone_size: once
cdr3_aa: CASSLVNFAGGQENTGELFF
cdr3_nt: TGTGCCAGCAGCTTAGTTAATTTCGCGGGGGGCCAGGAAAATACCGGGGAGCTGTTTTTT

cdr3_length: 12
j_call: TRBJ1-2
d_call: TRBD1
v_call: TRBV19
clone_size: -
cdr3_aa: CASPDRGGGYTF
cdr3_nt: TGTGCCAGTCCGGACAGGGGCGGCGGCTACACCTTC

cdr3_length: 14
j_call: TRBJ2-1
d_call: TRBD1
v_call: TRBV9
clone_size: -
cdr3_aa: CASSVGTEYNEQFF
cdr3_nt: TGTGCCAGCAGCGTGGGGACAGAATACAATGAGCAGTTCTTC

cdr3_length: 16
j_call: TRBJ2-7
d_call: TRBD1
v_call: TRBV7-3
clone_size: few
cdr3_aa: CASSHPLRDRGCGQYF
cdr3_nt: TGTGCCAGCAGCCATCCTCTCCGGGACAGGGGATGCGGGCAGTACTTC

cdr3_length: 18
j_call: TRBJ2-3
d_call: TRBD1
v_call: TRBV7-2
clone_size: -
cdr3_aa: CASSSPGTALYSTDTQYF
cdr3_nt: TGTGCCAGCAGCAGCCCCGGGACAGCACTGTATAGCACAGATACGCAGTATTTT

cdr3_length: 15
j_call: TRBJ2-2
d_call: -
v_call: TRBV11-2
clone_size: -
cdr3_aa: CTSSLGETNTGELFF
cdr3_nt: TGTACCAGCAGCTTAGGCGAAACGAACACCGGGGAGCTGTTTTTT

cdr3_length: 15
j_call: TRBJ2-1
d_call: TRBD1
v_call: TRBV7-8
clone_size: -
cdr3_aa: CASSSDRSSYNEQFF
cdr3_nt: TGTGCCAGCAGCTCGGACAGGAGCTCCTACAATGAGCAGTTCTTC

cdr3_length: 12
j_call: TRBJ1-2
d_call: -
v_call: TRBV2
clone_size: -
cdr3_aa: CASKMRSYGYTF
cdr3_nt: TGTGCCAGCAAGATGAGGAGCTATGGCTACACCTTC

cdr3_length: 15
j_call: TRBJ2-7
d_call: TRBD1
v_call: TRBV5-1
clone_size: -
cdr3_aa: CASSTGTGGNYEQYF
cdr3_nt: TGCGCCAGCAGCACCGGGACAGGAGGGAACTACGAGCAGTACTTC

cdr3_length: 16
j_call: TRBJ2-2
d_call: TRBD2
v_call: TRBV9
clone_size: -
cdr3_aa: CASSALAGVNTGELFF
cdr3_nt: TGTGCCAGCAGCGCACTAGCGGGGGTAAACACCGGGGAGCTGTTTTTT

cdr3_length: 15
j_call: TRBJ2-2
d_call: -
v_call: TRBV7-2
clone_size: once
cdr3_aa: CASSFRGRGTGELFF
cdr3_nt: TGTGCCAGCAGCTTTAGGGGAAGGGGCACCGGGGAGCTGTTTTTT

cdr3_length: 14
j_call: TRBJ2-2
d_call: -
v_call: TRBV29-1
clone_size: -
cdr3_aa: CSVGRGSNTGELFF
cdr3_nt: TGCAGCGTTGGAAGGGGTTCGAACACCGGGGAGCTGTTTTTT

cdr3_length: 15
j_call: TRBJ2-7
d_call: -
v_call: TRBV7-9
clone_size: -
cdr3_aa: CASSLDLGQRDEQYF
cdr3_nt: TGTGCCAGCAGCTTGGATCTCGGTCAAAGGGACGAGCAGTACTTC

cdr3_length: 11
j_call: TRBJ2-7
d_call: TRBD2
v_call: TRBV30
clone_size: once
cdr3_aa: CAWTSGYEQYF
cdr3_nt: TGTGCCTGGACTAGCGGGTACGAGCAGTACTTC

cdr3_length: 18
j_call: TRBJ2-7
d_call: TRBD2
v_call: TRBV4-1
clone_size: -
cdr3_aa: CASSQEGASGTSFYEQYF
cdr3_nt: TGCGCCAGCAGCCAAGAAGGGGCTAGCGGGACCTCCTTCTACGAGCAGTACTTC

cdr3_length: 15
j_call: TRBJ2-2
d_call: -
v_call: TRBV23-1
clone_size: few
cdr3_aa: CASSQSSANTGELFF
cdr3_nt: TGCGCCAGCAGTCAATCTTCTGCGAACACCGGGGAGCTGTTTTTT

cdr3_length: 14
j_call: TRBJ2-7
d_call: -
v_call: TRBV13
clone_size: -
cdr3_aa: CASSLSTRGYEQYF
cdr3_nt: TGTGCCAGCAGCCTCTCGACTAGAGGATACGAGCAGTACTTC